These T cell receptor beta chains were read from a single sample in a study of cytomegalovirus exposure and HLA in healthy donors. The data were produced by immunoSEQ multiplex PCR, yet TCRdb's version contains in-frame clones alone and is incomplete. The table has 86,000 or so clones, about 96% seen once. The sequenced material came from PBMCs. The receptor source for this set is a young man in good health and CMV-seropositive. Both conserved end residues are part of each CDR3. A D gene is named only where the DNA matches it firmly. Clone size is given for some rows only: seen once, a few or many times, or a class if the clone is expanded.

>TRBJ1-5|NA|TRBV2|TRBD1
TGTGCCAGCAGGGTCGGGACAGAGATAAATCAGCCCCAGCATTTT
CASRVGTEINQPQHF
>TRBJ2-5|NA|TRBV2|TRBD1
TGTGCCAGCAGTAGCTCCGGGACAGTGCCGGAGACCCAGTACTTC
CASSSSGTVPETQYF
>TRBJ1-1|NA|TRBV29-1|NA
TGCAGCGATGGGGCAGCCGGGGGCACTGAAGCTTTCTTT
CSDGAAGGTEAFF
>TRBJ2-1|NA|TRBV11-2|TRBD1
TGTGCCAGCAGCTTAGCAGGGGGATCAGTCAATGAGCAGTTCTTC
CASSLAGGSVNEQFF
>TRBJ2-2|NA|TRBV23-1|TRBD2
TGCGCCAGCAGTCAATCGGTAGCGGGAGAGTGGGGCGGGGAGCTGTTTTTT
CASSQSVAGEWGGELFF
>TRBJ1-1|NA|TRBV7-9|TRBD1
TGTGCCAGCAGCCGCCGGGACAGGGGTTTTTCAGCTTTCTTT
CASSRRDRGFSAFF
>TRBJ2-1|NA|TRBV19|TRBD2
TGTGCCAGTACTGAGGCTAGCGGGTCAAACTACAATGAGCAGTTCTTC
CASTEASGSNYNEQFF
>TRBJ2-5|NA|TRBV18|TRBD2
TGTGCCAGCTCACCGTCGGGACTAGCGGAAGGAGAGACCCAGTACTTC
CASSPSGLAEGETQYF
>TRBJ1-4|NA|TRBV7-8|NA
TGTGCCAGCAGCTCAGGCGTTGGTGGGGAAAAACTGTTTTTT
CASSSGVGGEKLFF
>TRBJ2-1|once|TRBV19|NA
TGTGCCAGTAGTATCCCCGGGACTTTGTACAATGAGCAGTTCTTC
CASSIPGTLYNEQFF
>TRBJ2-2|NA|TRBV2|TRBD2
TGTGCCAGCTCTGGCGGGAGAAACACCGGGGAGCTGTTTTTT
CASSGGRNTGELFF
>TRBJ1-1|NA|TRBV6-1|NA
TGTGCCAGCAGTGATTTCGACAAGTTGAGCACTGAAGCTTTCTTT
CASSDFDKLSTEAFF
>TRBJ2-4|NA|TRBV10-1|NA
TGCGCCAGCATGAAGGCTCCCGCGGGTTCGTACTTC
CASMKAPAGSYF
>TRBJ2-7|NA|TRBV28|NA
TGTGCCAGCAGTCGGCCCTCTCCCTACCGGGATTCCTACGAGCAGTACTTC
CASSRPSPYRDSYEQYF
>TRBJ2-5|NA|TRBV11-3|TRBD2
TGTGCCAGCAGCATTGGACTAGCGGGAGTAGAGACCCAGTACTTC
CASSIGLAGVETQYF
>TRBJ2-7|NA|TRBV30|NA
TGTGCCTGGAGTACGCGGGGCAACAGTCCCTACGAGCAGTACTTC
CAWSTRGNSPYEQYF
>TRBJ2-1|NA|TRBV25-1|TRBD2
TGTGCCAGCAGTACGAAGCCCGGGACTAGGGCTCTCGATGAGCAGTTCTTC
CASSTKPGTRALDEQFF
>TRBJ1-2|once|TRBV6-4|NA
TGTGCCAGCAGAGTTACTCCAGGTTCAAACTATGGCTACACCTTC
CASRVTPGSNYGYTF
>TRBJ1-6|NA|TRBV6-1|TRBD1
TGTGCCAGCAGCCGGGACAGGGGTTCACCCCTCCACTTT
CASSRDRGSPLHF
>TRBJ2-5|NA|TRBV15|NA
TGTGCCACTGGACGGGAGTGGGGACGGGAGACCCAGTACTTC
CATGREWGRETQYF
>TRBJ1-5|NA|TRBV11-2|TRBD1
TGTGCCAGCAGCTCTGGACAGGGGAATCAGCCCCAGCATTTT
CASSSGQGNQPQHF
>TRBJ2-3|NA|TRBV12-5|NA
TGTGCTAGTGGTTCCGCGGGGACAGATACGCAGTATTTT
CASGSAGTDTQYF
>TRBJ1-1|NA|TRBV4-1|NA
TGCGCCAGCAGCCAACCTGGGACAAGGCGGGAAGCTTTCTTT
CASSQPGTRREAFF
>TRBJ2-7|NA|TRBV5-5|NA
TGTGCCAGCAGCGCCCGGGGGGCTAGTATCTCCTACGAGCAGTACTTC
CASSARGASISYEQYF
>TRBJ2-7|NA|TRBV29-1|NA
TGCAGCGTCCTAAGGGCAGGGCTCGACGAGCAGTACTTC
CSVLRAGLDEQYF
>TRBJ1-1|NA|TRBV9|NA
TGTGCCAGCAGTGAATGGGGGGGACTTGCTGAAGCTTTCTTT
CASSEWGGLAEAFF
>TRBJ2-2|NA|TRBV28|NA
TGTGCCAGCAGTTGGGAAGGCAGGGAGGCCGGGGAGCTGTTTTTT
CASSWEGREAGELFF
>TRBJ1-1|NA|TRBV6-5|NA
TGTGCCAGCTCTTCCGGGTCGGGAGCTTTCTTT
CASSSGSGAFF
>TRBJ2-7|NA|TRBV6-5|TRBD2
TGTGCCAGCAGTCCCGGACTAGCCGAGTACGAGCAGTACTTC
CASSPGLAEYEQYF
>TRBJ2-5|NA|TRBV27|TRBD2
TGTGCCAGCAGTGACCTGGGACTAGAAGGAGAGACCCAGTACTTC
CASSDLGLEGETQYF
>TRBJ1-4|NA|TRBV28|NA
TGTGCCAGCAGTTTAAGTGTGGTTGTCGGTGAAAAACTGTTTTTT
CASSLSVVVGEKLFF
>TRBJ2-2|NA|TRBV27|TRBD1
TGTGCCAGCAGTTTATTGGGACAGGGGGCCACCGGGGAGCTGTTTTTT
CASSLLGQGATGELFF
>TRBJ2-7|NA|TRBV10-3|TRBD2
TGTGCCATCAGTGATGGGACTAGCGGGACCTACGAGCAGTACTTC
CAISDGTSGTYEQYF
>TRBJ2-1|NA|TRBV4-1|TRBD2
TGCGCCAGCAGCCAAGTTCTAGAGCGGGGAAGCTCCTACAATGAGCAGTTCTTC
CASSQVLERGSSYNEQFF
>TRBJ2-1|NA|TRBV18|NA
TGTGCCAGCTCACCTCAGGGGGAGCAGTTCTTC
CASSPQGEQFF
>TRBJ2-3|NA|TRBV15|TRBD1
TGTGCCACCAGTCGTACAGGGGGCTCGGGGTACACAGATACGCAGTATTTT
CATSRTGGSGYTDTQYF
>TRBJ1-5|few|TRBV6-1|TRBD1
TGTGCCAGCAACCCGGACAGGGGGGTCAATCAGCCCCAGCATTTT
CASNPDRGVNQPQHF
>TRBJ2-1|NA|TRBV5-1|TRBD2
TGCGCCAGCAGCTTGGCTAGCGGGAGGAAGAGGTACAATGAGCAGTTCTTC
CASSLASGRKRYNEQFF
>TRBJ2-1|NA|TRBV4-1|TRBD1
TGCGCCAGCAGCCAGGAATTCGGACAGGGCCGGCCTGAGCAGTTCTTC
CASSQEFGQGRPEQFF
>TRBJ1-1|NA|TRBV7-2|TRBD1
TGTGCCAGCAGCTTAGCGTACGGACAGGGGGCGAATGAAGCTTTCTTT
CASSLAYGQGANEAFF
>TRBJ2-7|NA|TRBV7-9|NA
TGTGCCAGCAGCCGGACATCCTACGAGCAGTACTTC
CASSRTSYEQYF
>TRBJ2-5|NA|TRBV4-1|TRBD2
TGCGCCAGCAGCCTAGGACTAGCTCAAGAGACCCAGTACTTC
CASSLGLAQETQYF
>TRBJ1-5|NA|TRBV19|NA
TGTGCCAGTAGTATAACAGGGAGGGTGCATCAGCCCCAGCATTTT
CASSITGRVHQPQHF
>TRBJ2-5|NA|TRBV7-9|TRBD2
TGTGCCAGCAGCTTTCTAGCGGGATGGGCGGAGACCCAGTACTTC
CASSFLAGWAETQYF
>TRBJ1-2|NA|TRBV28|NA
TGTGCCAGCAGTTCCACAGTCTATGGCTACACCTTC
CASSSTVYGYTF
>TRBJ2-3|NA|TRBV6-6|NA
TGTGCCAGCAGTTTCACACAGGGATCAGATACGCAGTATTTT
CASSFTQGSDTQYF
>TRBJ2-3|NA|TRBV9|NA
TGTGCCAGCAGCGTAGGAGGATCTAGCACAGATACGCAGTATTTT
CASSVGGSSTDTQYF
>TRBJ2-1|NA|TRBV7-3|TRBD2
TGTGCCAGCAGCTACCCGGGACTAGCGGATGCCTACAATGAGCAGTTCTTC
CASSYPGLADAYNEQFF
>TRBJ2-5|NA|TRBV19|NA
TGTGCCAGTAGTATAGGAGGTTGGCAAGAGACCCAGTACTTC
CASSIGGWQETQYF
>TRBJ2-7|NA|TRBV7-9|NA
TGTGCCAGCAGCGGGAGTGTACGCTACGAGCAGTACTTC
CASSGSVRYEQYF
>TRBJ1-1|once|TRBV4-2|TRBD1
TGTGCCAGCAGCCAAGCCGGGACAGGGGCGACGGGCACTGAAGCTTTCTTT
CASSQAGTGATGTEAFF
>TRBJ2-7|NA|TRBV7-6|NA
TGTGCCAGCAGCTTAGAAGTGGTTGGTAGCTCCTACGAGCAGTACTTC
CASSLEVVGSSYEQYF
>TRBJ2-3|NA|TRBV28|TRBD2
TGTGCCAGCAGTCACGCTAGCGGGATAGCAGATACGCAGTATTTT
CASSHASGIADTQYF
>TRBJ1-1|NA|TRBV6-1|TRBD1
TGTGCCGGTAGACAGGGCGGCACTGAAGCTTTCTTT
CAGRQGGTEAFF
>TRBJ1-1|NA|TRBV6-1|NA
TGTGCCAGCAGCACCGGGAACCCCAACACTGAAGCTTTCTTT
CASSTGNPNTEAFF
>TRBJ1-4|NA|TRBV28|NA
TGTGCCAGCAGGTCGCACAGGGACGAAAAACTGTTTTTT
CASRSHRDEKLFF
>TRBJ2-1|NA|TRBV7-7|TRBD2
TGTGCTAGCAGCCCTGGGACTAGCGGGAAGAGCTCCTACAATGAGCAGTTCTTC
CASSPGTSGKSSYNEQFF